Below are 3 T cell receptor beta chains sequenced from a single sample in a study of cytotoxic CD8 clonotypes in ibrutinib-treated CLL listed by TCRdb under 2021. The library relied on the immunoSEQ multiplex PCR assay. The immuneACCESS repertoire file appears here via TCRdb, limited to in-frame rearrangements. These files lack a portion of the clones; in checked studies, under half of the deficit traces to unresolved V genes, and the cause of the others is not known. The sample table holds tens of thousands of clones, of which about 63% were seen once. Jointly, the top ten make up about 5.7% of the sample. In the paper's terms, the time point label means: 12 months on ibrutinib. The sample in question was PBMCs, obtained after 12 months of ibrutinib treatment. The receptor set was obtained from a human donor with chronic lymphocytic leukemia.

The chain joins TRBV6-1 to TRBJ2-2; no clear D gene. V gave up 3 bases and J gave up 3 bases, with 14 bases separating them. This CDR3 is built from 16 residues. Germline loops: CDR1 MNHNS, CDR2 SASEGT. This chain's CDR3 is CASSEAVYLDTGELFF. CDR3 DNA: TGTGCCAGCAGTGAGGCGGTCTATCTGGACACCGGGGAGCTGTTTTTT.

The genes are TRBV7-2 and TRBJ2-2, with 11 bases that match TRBD2. The CDR3 has 17 residues. With 5 bases clipped from V and 0 bases from J, the junction kept 5 bases outside the gene matches. From germline, CDR1 is SGHTA and CDR2 FQGNSA. The CDR3 here is CASSPGLAATNTGELFF. CDR3 in DNA: TGTGCCAGCAGCCCGGGACTAGCGGCTACGAACACCGGGGAGCTGTTTTTT.

The chain combines TRBV7-9 with TRBJ1-5, with 7 positions matching TRBD1. The V segment lost 5 bases and the J segment 5 bases; nucleotides outside the gene matches: 9. Germline V gene sequence: CDR1 SEHNR, CDR2 FQNEAQ (reference sequence). The CDR3 is made up of 15 amino acids. The CDR3 bases are TGTGCCAGCAGCCCGACAGGGATGGGAGATCAGCCCCAGCATTTT. Translating gives CASSPTGMGDQPQHF.